This T cell receptor beta chain appears in the sequencing data of a study of shared clonotypes between healthy human individuals. The assay used deep level. Original handling: ImmunoSEQ sequences covered only the junction and lacked quality scores; filtering therefore differed. The table came from immunoSEQ multiplex PCR; TCRdb's copy has only in-frame clones and leaves some out. The DNA gave D and trimming, while V, J and clone size come from that table. The profile shows over a million clones, around 78% of them singletons. With 2 bases removed from V and 2 bases from J, the gap between germline ends came to 7 bases. CDR3 length equals 13 residues. Germline V gene lookup returns CDR1 SNHLY and CDR2 FYNNEI. This clone was recorded once.

The source material was memory CD4+ T cells from PBMCs. Subset: CD45RA-negative fraction. This TCR derives from a young man in good health. Some clones in this sample may be carry-over from other donors' samples. This rearrangement joins TRBV2 to TRBJ2-7; no definite D call. The CDR3 coding sequence is TGTGCCAGCAGTGAATCGCGGACCTACGAGCAGTACTTC. The encoded protein is CASSESRTYEQYF. Together with reference TRBV2 and TRBJ2-7, the CDR3 gives the full variable domain: EPEVTQTPSHQVTQMGQEVILRCVPISNHLYFYWYRQILGQKVEFLVSFYNNEISEKSEIFDDQFSVERPDGSNFTLKIRSTKLEDSAMYFCASSESRTYEQYFGPGTRLTVT.